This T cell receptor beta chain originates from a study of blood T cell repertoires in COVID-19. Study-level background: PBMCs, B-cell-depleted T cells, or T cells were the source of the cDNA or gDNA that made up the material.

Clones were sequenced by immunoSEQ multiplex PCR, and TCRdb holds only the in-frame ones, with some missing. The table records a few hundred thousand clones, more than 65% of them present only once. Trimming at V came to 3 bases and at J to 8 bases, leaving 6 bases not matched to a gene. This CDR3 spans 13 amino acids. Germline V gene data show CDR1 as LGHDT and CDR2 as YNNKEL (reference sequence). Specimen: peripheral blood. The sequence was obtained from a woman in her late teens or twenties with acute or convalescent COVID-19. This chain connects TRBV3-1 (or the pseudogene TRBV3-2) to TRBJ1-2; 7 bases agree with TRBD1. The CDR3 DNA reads TGTGCCAGCAGCCAGGACAGGAGAGCCGGCTACACCTTC. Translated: CASSQDRRAGYTF.